This T cell receptor beta chain was sequenced during a study of blood T cells in healthy people across ages. Through a sample-barcoded 5' primer and a J-beta primer mix, a second PCR was run for roughly 6 to 11 cycles. TCRdb processed the 5' RACE reads anew with MiXCR; each CDR3 protein has one entry. This sample carries about 1,400,000 distinct CDR3 sequences, roughly 40% of them seen once, and the ten largest clones take roughly 7.9%. CDR3 length: 15 residues. V lost 3 bases to trimming and J lost 0 bases; unmatched junction nucleotides: 4. Per the germline V gene, CDR1 is ENHRY and CDR2 is SYGVKD. PBMCs, at least 6 million per sample, were isolated.

The TCR originated in a woman under 30 in good health. The chain employs TRBV10-3 and TRBJ2-7, with 8 bases that match TRBD2. Sequencing was performed on blood. The CDR3 region has the DNA TGTGCCATCAGTGATTGGCGGGAGGTCTCCTACGAGCAGTACTTC. It is translated as CAISDWREVSYEQYF.